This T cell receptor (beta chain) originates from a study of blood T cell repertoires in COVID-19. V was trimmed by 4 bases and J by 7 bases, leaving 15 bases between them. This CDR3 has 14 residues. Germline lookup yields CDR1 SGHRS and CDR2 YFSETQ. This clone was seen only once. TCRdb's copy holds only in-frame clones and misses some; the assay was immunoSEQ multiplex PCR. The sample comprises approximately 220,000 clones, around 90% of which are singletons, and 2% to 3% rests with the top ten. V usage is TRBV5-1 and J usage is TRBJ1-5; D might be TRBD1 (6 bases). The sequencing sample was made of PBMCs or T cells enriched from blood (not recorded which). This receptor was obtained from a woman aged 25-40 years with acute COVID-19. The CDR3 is CASSQVGGEQPQHF. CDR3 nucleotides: TGCGCCAGCAGCCAGGTAGGGGGGGAGCAGCCCCAGCATTTT.